The 24 T cell receptor beta chains given below trace back to one sample, sequenced in a study of beta chain features in type 1 diabetes (dated by TCRdb to the late 2010s). Receptor libraries were prepared by the immunoSEQ multiplex PCR assay. The entire isolated RNA was reverse transcribed using the High Capacity cDNA Reverse Transcription Kit, and thus expressed TCRB transcripts were sequenced. TCRdb retrieved this table from immuneACCESS and kept in-frame rearrangements only. Not all clones are present; in checked studies, unresolved V genes account for under half, and no reason is known for the remainder. A total of fewer than 250,000 clones appear in this sample, around 68% of them only once. The leading ten clones occupy approximately 0.05% of the sample. Sequenced input: naive CD4+ T cells from blood. In the paper's terms, the cell subset or site label means: true naive CD4+ T cells. The receptors originated from a man aged 25 to 40 in good health.

V usage is TRBV30 and J usage is TRBJ2-7; perhaps TRBD2 as D (6 bases). V was clipped by 4 bases and J by 4 bases, with 11 bases between them. The CDR3 has 12 amino acids. Germline CDR1 and CDR2: GTSNPN and SVGIG (reference sequence). CDR3 nucleotides: TGTGCCTGGACCGGGGGTGGGTACGAGCAGTACTTC. It encodes CAWTGGGYEQYF.

V gene TRBV10-3 combines with J gene TRBJ2-3, with D tentatively TRBD1 or TRBD2 (7 bases each). The ends were cut back, 10 bases at V and 3 bases at J, with 20 bases in the middle. Per the germline V gene, CDR1 is ENHRY and CDR2 is SYGVKD. The CDR3 length is 15 residues. CDR3 sequence reads: CATQGGEMMTDTQYF. Here the CDR3 DNA reads TGTGCCACCCAGGGGGGGGAGATGATGACAGATACGCAGTATTTT.

This clone was seen a handful of times. The chain carries TRBV30 and TRBJ2-7, with D maybe TRBD2 (6 bases). The ends were cut back, 1 base at V and 0 bases at J, with 13 bases in the middle. Germline CDR1 and CDR2: GTSNPN and SVGIG (reference sequence). The CDR3 runs to 15 residues. The CDR3 is CAWSGGRGLSYEQYF. The CDR3 nucleotides read TGTGCCTGGAGTGGAGGGCGGGGCCTCTCCTACGAGCAGTACTTC. Full variable domain (rest looked up from reference TRBV30 and TRBJ2-7): SQTIHQWPATLVQPVGSPLSLECTVEGTSNPNLYWYRQAAGRGLQLLFYSVGIGQISSEVPQNLSASRPQDRQFILSSKKLLLSDSGFYLCAWSGGRGLSYEQYFGPGTRLTVT.

This sequence joins TRBV5-1 and TRBJ2-3, with D perhaps TRBD2 (5 bases). The CDR3 is made up of 14 amino acids. V was clipped by 0 bases and J by 6 bases, with 11 bases between them. Germline V lookup: CDR1 SGHRS, CDR2 YFSETQ. The CDR3 nucleotides are TGCGCCAGCAGCTTGGCGTCGGAGGCGGATACGCAGTATTTT. The encoded protein is CASSLASEADTQYF.

The rearrangement uses TRBV7-2 and TRBJ2-7, with 10 bases lining up with TRBD2. CDR3 length equals 14 residues. Germline V lookup: CDR1 SGHTA, CDR2 FQGNSA. V lost 5 bases, J lost 2 bases, and 3 bases stayed unmatched. CDR3 in amino acids: CASSATSGAYEQYF. The CDR3 nucleotides are TGTGCCAGCAGCGCCACTAGCGGGGCCTACGAGCAGTACTTC.

This clone came up a few times. The V call is TRBV7-2, the J call TRBJ2-5, with D hard to call. Germline CDR1 is SGHTA and CDR2 is FQGNSA. V lost 4 bases to trimming and J lost 3 bases, with 3 bases between them. The CDR3 length is 11 residues. The CDR3 is CASSSEETQYF. CDR3 bases: TGTGCCAGCAGCTCCGAAGAGACCCAGTACTTC.

The genes are TRBV4-3 and TRBJ2-5; TRBD2 matches 10 bases. Trimming cost V 1 base and J 7 bases; bases outside gene matches: 6. This CDR3 region has 15 residues. CDR1 and CDR2 from the germline V gene are LGHNA and YSLEER. The CDR3 loop is CASSQALAGEGTQYF. In DNA, the CDR3 is TGCGCCAGCAGCCAAGCGCTAGCGGGAGAAGGGACCCAGTACTTC.

This chain connects TRBV18 to TRBJ2-3; 7 bases are a match to TRBD2. Per the germline V gene, CDR1 is KGHSH and CDR2 is LQKENI. The CDR3 extends over 14 amino acids. V dropped 6 bases and J dropped 2; count of bases not matched to a gene: 5. The DNA of the CDR3 is TGTGCCAGCTCCCCGCGGGAGAACACAGATACGCAGTATTTT. Its protein is CASSPRENTDTQYF.

This sequence joins TRBV30 and TRBJ1-1; D unclear. Per the germline V gene, CDR1 is GTSNPN and CDR2 is SVGIG (reference sequence). CDR3 length equals 13 residues. V was clipped by 2 bases and J by 1 base, with 8 bases between them. The CDR3 protein is CAWSHTANTEAFF. In DNA form, the CDR3 reads TGTGCCTGGAGTCATACAGCGAACACTGAAGCTTTCTTT.

Only a few counts were recorded for this clone. The chain is built from TRBV29-1 and TRBJ2-7; 8 nucleotides agree with TRBD1. In germline, CDR1 is SQVTM, CDR2 ANQGSEA. This CDR3 is 12 amino acids long. Trimming removed 4 bases from V and 5 bases from J; junction bases left unmatched: 4. The CDR3 nucleotides read TGCAGCGTTGCGCAGGACAGGGACGAGCAGTACTTC. Protein sequence: CSVAQDRDEQYF.

V gene TRBV30 combines with J gene TRBJ2-1; tentatively, D is TRBD2 (5 bases). This CDR3 region has 15 residues. Germline lookup yields CDR1 GTSNPN and CDR2 SVGIG (reference sequence). With 1 base removed from V and 4 bases from J, the gap between germline ends came to 14 bases. DNA for the CDR3: TGTGCCTGGAGTGGGGCGGGCCTCCCTTACAATGAGCAGTTCTTC. Protein product: CAWSGAGLPYNEQFF. The full variable domain, with the rest looked up from reference TRBV30 and TRBJ2-1, is SQTIHQWPATLVQPVGSPLSLECTVEGTSNPNLYWYRQAAGRGLQLLFYSVGIGQISSEVPQNLSASRPQDRQFILSSKKLLLSDSGFYLCAWSGAGLPYNEQFFGPGTRLTVL.

J is TRBJ2-1 and V is TRBV7-2; 9 bases align to TRBD2. V shed 5 bases and J 1 base; nucleotides not matched to a gene: 12. CDR1 and CDR2 (germline): SGHTA, FQGNSA. This CDR3 is built from 18 residues. The CDR3 region has the DNA TGTGCCAGCAGCGCCGCCGGGACTAGCATCTCATCCTACAATGAGCAGTTCTTC. Encoded protein: CASSAAGTSISSYNEQFF.

The chain recombines TRBV30 with TRBJ2-5; tentatively, D is TRBD2 (5 bases). Germline V gives CDR1 GTSNPN, CDR2 SVGIG (reference sequence). Trimming left V 4 bases short and J 6 bases short, with 18 bases between. The CDR3 is 14 residues long. The CDR3 region has the DNA TGTGCCTGGACCCCGGGCGAGGGTTTGAAGACCCAGTACTTC. It encodes CAWTPGEGLKTQYF.

This clone was detected once. The rearrangement links TRBV6-5 to TRBJ2-7, with a weak D call TRBD1 (7 bases). In germline, CDR1 is MNHEY, CDR2 SVGAGI. Trimming took off 6 bases at V and 6 bases at J, with 15 bases between the two ends. The CDR3 loop spans 13 amino acids. The CDR3 nucleotides are TGTGCCAGCAGGCGGGACAGTAACGCCGAGCAGTACTTC. It is translated as CASRRDSNAEQYF.

The V and J genes are TRBV10-3 and TRBJ2-3; D remains ambiguous. CDR3 size: 15 residues. Germline CDR1 is ENHRY and CDR2 is SYGVKD. V shed 0 bases and J shed 0 bases, with 7 bases lying between them. The CDR3, as DNA: TGTGCCATCAGTGAGTCGCGGTTGAGCACAGATACGCAGTATTTT. As protein: CAISESRLSTDTQYF.

The chain uses TRBV10-3 and TRBJ1-2, with D tentatively TRBD1 (5 bases). V was pared by 3 bases and J by 4 bases, with 15 bases between. CDR1 ENHRY and CDR2 SYGVKD come from the germline V gene. This CDR3 region has 15 residues. The CDR3 DNA is TGTGCCATCAGTGATTCTCCGAGGGACCTCTATGGCTACACCTTC. Its translation is CAISDSPRDLYGYTF.

V usage is TRBV30 and J usage is TRBJ2-7; possibly TRBD1 for D (5 bases). The CDR3 totals 12 residues. The germline V and J ends were trimmed by 7 bases and 3 bases, with 13 bases remaining between them. The germline V gene encodes CDR1 GTSNPN and CDR2 SVGIG (reference sequence). The CDR3 is CAFSSQGYEQYF. The CDR3 DNA sequence: TGTGCCTTTTCTTCTCAGGGCTACGAGCAGTACTTC. The complete variable domain, with remaining parts taken from reference TRBV30 and TRBJ2-7, reads SQTIHQWPATLVQPVGSPLSLECTVEGTSNPNLYWYRQAAGRGLQLLFYSVGIGQISSEVPQNLSASRPQDRQFILSSKKLLLSDSGFYLCAFSSQGYEQYFGPGTRLTVT.

This clone was counted only a few times. The same CDR3 can be traced to other DNA sequences in this sample. The rearrangement joins TRBV29-1 to TRBJ2-3; the D is unclear. V lost 6 bases, J lost 1 base, and 8 bases lay in between. The CDR3 consists of 12 residues. Germline V gene data show CDR1 as SQVTM and CDR2 as ANQGSEA. The CDR3 region is CSVARGTDTQYF. In DNA form, the CDR3 reads TGCAGCGTGGCCCGGGGCACAGATACGCAGTATTTT.

This chain links TRBV10-3 with TRBJ2-7, with TRBD1 as a possible D gene (6 bases). V lost 4 bases and J lost 0, with 13 bases in between. Germline CDR1 and CDR2: ENHRY and SYGVKD. CDR3 length equals 15 residues. CDR3 sequence reads: CAISGGTTYSYEQYF. CDR3 nucleotides: TGTGCCATCAGTGGTGGGACAACCTACTCCTACGAGCAGTACTTC.

The rearrangement joins TRBV4-3 to TRBJ2-3, with D perhaps TRBD2 (6 bases). Germline V CDR1 and CDR2: LGHNA, YSLEER. Between the trimmed V and J ends, which lost 4 bases and 5 bases, there was a span of 25 bases. This CDR3 is 18 amino acids long. DNA of the CDR3: TGCGCCAGCAGCCTTCAAGGAGGAGTAATAGCGGATCAAGATACGCAGTATTTT. It specifies CASSLQGGVIADQDTQYF.

Written as DNA, the CDR3 is TGTGCCACCAGCGAAGCCTACCAAGAGACCCAGTACTTC. Translating gives CATSEAYQETQYF. The chain combines TRBV15 with TRBJ2-5, with unresolved D. The CDR3 covers 13 residues. Germline V lookup: CDR1 LNHNV, CDR2 YYDKDF (reference sequence). V lost 5 bases to trimming and J lost 0 bases, with 7 bases between them.

The gene calls are TRBV29-1 and TRBJ2-3; 11 nucleotides align to TRBD2. Trimming cost V 8 bases and J 5 bases; bases outside gene matches: 9. The CDR3 length is 14 residues. Germline lookup yields CDR1 SQVTM and CDR2 ANQGSEA. CDR3 amino acids: CSTSRLAGLDTQYF. The DNA of the CDR3 is TGCAGCACCTCCCGACTAGCGGGGTTAGATACGCAGTATTTT.

The V and J genes are TRBV29-1 and TRBJ1-1; D is unresolved. CDR3 length equals 13 residues. V was shortened by 6 bases and J by 0 bases, with 11 bases between the two germline ends. Looked up from germline, CDR1 is SQVTM and CDR2 is ANQGSEA. The CDR3 DNA is TGCAGCGTCCTACTCAGACTGAACACTGAAGCTTTCTTT. It yields the protein CSVLLRLNTEAFF. The complete variable domain, with remaining parts taken from reference TRBV29-1 and TRBJ1-1, reads SAVISQKPSRDICQRGTSLTIQCQVDSQVTMMFWYRQQPGQSLTLIATANQGSEATYESGFVIDKFPISRPNLTFSTLTVSNMSPEDSSIYLCSVLLRLNTEAFFGQGTRLTVV.

The chain uses TRBV30 and TRBJ2-7, with D perhaps given as TRBD1 or TRBD2 (6 bases each). V shed 0 bases and J shed 6 bases, with 12 bases lying between them. CDR3 length equals 13 residues. The V gene's germline CDR1 is GTSNPN and CDR2 SVGIG (reference sequence). The CDR3 DNA follows: TGTGCCTGGAGTGTAGGGGGGACTGGCGAGCAGTACTTC. It codes for CAWSVGGTGEQYF.